Listed here is a single TCR beta chain. Assay used: immunoSEQ multiplex PCR; TCRdb lists only in-frame clones, some missing. In the table there are about 59,000 clones, around 85% of which are singletons. This CDR3 has 16 residues. The V gene's germline CDR1 is SGDLS and CDR2 YYNGEE. Trimming took off 0 bases at V and 0 bases at J, with 11 bases between the two ends. This specimen belongs to a study of blood T cell repertoires in COVID-19. Overall study: Sites across the United States, Italy and Spain contributed samples from acute and convalescent COVID-19.

Sequenced: peripheral blood. This sequence originates from a human donor in a cohort sampled during active COVID-19. The chain carries TRBV9 and TRBJ2-3; D call uncertain. The CDR3 DNA reads as TGTGCCAGCAGCGTAGGGCGGAAAGTTAGCACAGATACGCAGTATTTT. It translates to CASSVGRKVSTDTQYF.